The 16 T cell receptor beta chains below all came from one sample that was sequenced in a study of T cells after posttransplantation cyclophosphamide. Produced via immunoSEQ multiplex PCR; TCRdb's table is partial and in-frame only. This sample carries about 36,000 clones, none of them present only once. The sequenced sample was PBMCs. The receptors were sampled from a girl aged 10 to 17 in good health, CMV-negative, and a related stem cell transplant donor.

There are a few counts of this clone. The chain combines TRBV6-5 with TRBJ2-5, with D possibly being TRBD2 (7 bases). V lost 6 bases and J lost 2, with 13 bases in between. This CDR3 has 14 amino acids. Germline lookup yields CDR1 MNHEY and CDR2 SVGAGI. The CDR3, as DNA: TGTGCCAGCAGCGTAGGGGGGGGACAAGAGACCCAGTACTTC. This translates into CASSVGGGQETQYF.

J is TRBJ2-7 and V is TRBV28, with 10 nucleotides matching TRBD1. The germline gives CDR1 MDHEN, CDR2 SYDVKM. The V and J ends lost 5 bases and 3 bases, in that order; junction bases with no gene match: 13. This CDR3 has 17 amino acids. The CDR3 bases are TGTGCCAGCAGTCCGTGGGATCCCGGGACAGGGGTCTACGAGCAGTACTTC. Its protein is CASSPWDPGTGVYEQYF.

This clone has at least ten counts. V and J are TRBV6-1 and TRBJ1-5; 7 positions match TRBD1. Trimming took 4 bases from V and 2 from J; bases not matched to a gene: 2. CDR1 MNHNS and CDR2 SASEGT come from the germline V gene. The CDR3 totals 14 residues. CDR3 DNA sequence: TGTGCCAGCAGTGGGACAGGTGGCAATCAGCCCCAGCATTTT. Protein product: CASSGTGGNQPQHF.

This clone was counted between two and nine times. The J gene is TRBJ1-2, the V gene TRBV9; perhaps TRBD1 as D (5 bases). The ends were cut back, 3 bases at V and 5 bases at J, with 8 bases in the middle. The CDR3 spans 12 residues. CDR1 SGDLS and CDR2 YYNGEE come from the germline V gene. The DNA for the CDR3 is TGTGCCAGCAGCGGACAGCGTTATGGCTACACCTTC. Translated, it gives CASSGQRYGYTF.

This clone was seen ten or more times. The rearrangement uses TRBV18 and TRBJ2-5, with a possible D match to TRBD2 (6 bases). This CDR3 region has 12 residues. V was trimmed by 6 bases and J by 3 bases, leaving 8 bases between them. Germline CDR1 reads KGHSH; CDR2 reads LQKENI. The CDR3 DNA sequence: TGTGCCAGCTCGGGCGGGGAAGAGACCCAGTACTTC. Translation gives CASSGGEETQYF.

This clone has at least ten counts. The CDR3 nucleotides are TGCGCCAGCAGCTTGGCCCGGCAGGCAGGGCGGTCCTACGAGCAGTACTTC. It codes for CASSLARQAGRSYEQYF. The gene calls are TRBV5-1 and TRBJ2-7, with D perhaps matching TRBD1 (5 bases). Looked up from germline, CDR1 is SGHRS and CDR2 is YFSETQ. This CDR3 is built from 17 residues. Deletions cut 0 bases from V and 1 base from J, with 17 bases between.

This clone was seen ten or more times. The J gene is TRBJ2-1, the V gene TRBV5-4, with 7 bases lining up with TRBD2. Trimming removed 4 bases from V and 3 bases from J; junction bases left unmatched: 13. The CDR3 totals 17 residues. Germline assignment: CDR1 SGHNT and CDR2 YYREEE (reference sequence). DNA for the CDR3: TGTGCCAGCAGCCACTCTCTCATGGGAGGGAACTACAATGAGCAGTTCTTC. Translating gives CASSHSLMGGNYNEQFF.

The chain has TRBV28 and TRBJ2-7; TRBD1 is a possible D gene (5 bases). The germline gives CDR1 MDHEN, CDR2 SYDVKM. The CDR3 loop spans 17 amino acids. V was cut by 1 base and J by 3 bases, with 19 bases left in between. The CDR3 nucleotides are TGTGCCAGCAGTTTATTTGGAACAGGAGCATTTTACTACGAGCAGTACTTC. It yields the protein CASSLFGTGAFYYEQYF.

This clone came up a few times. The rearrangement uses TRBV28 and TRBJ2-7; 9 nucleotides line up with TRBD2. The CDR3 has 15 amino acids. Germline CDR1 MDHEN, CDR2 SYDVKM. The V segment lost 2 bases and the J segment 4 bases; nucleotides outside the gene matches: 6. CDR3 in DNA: TGTGCCAGCAGTTTACTAGCGGGATATGGGTACGAGCAGTACTTC. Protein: CASSLLAGYGYEQYF.

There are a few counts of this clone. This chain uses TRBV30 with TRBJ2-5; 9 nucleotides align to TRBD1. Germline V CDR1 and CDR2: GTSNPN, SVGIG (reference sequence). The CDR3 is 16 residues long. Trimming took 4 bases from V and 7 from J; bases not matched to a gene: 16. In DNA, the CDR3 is TGTGCCTGGATAAGAGGTTCTAACAGGGGGCTCGGGACCCAGTACTTC. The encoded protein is CAWIRGSNRGLGTQYF. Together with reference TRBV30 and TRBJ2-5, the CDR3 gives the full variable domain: SQTIHQWPATLVQPVGSPLSLECTVEGTSNPNLYWYRQAAGRGLQLLFYSVGIGQISSEVPQNLSASRPQDRQFILSSKKLLLSDSGFYLCAWIRGSNRGLGTQYFGPGTRLLVL.

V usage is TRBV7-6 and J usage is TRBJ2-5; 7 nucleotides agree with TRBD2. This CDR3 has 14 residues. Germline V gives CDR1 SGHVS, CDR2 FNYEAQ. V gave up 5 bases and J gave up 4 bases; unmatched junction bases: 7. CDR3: CASSPNGEGETQYF. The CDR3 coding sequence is TGTGCCAGCAGCCCTAACGGGGAGGGAGAGACCCAGTACTTC.

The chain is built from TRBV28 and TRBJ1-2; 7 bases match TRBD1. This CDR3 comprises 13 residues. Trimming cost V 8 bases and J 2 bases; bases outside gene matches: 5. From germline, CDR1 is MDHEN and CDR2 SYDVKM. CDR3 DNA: TGTGCCAGCGGTCCAGGGGGAAACTATGGCTACACCTTC. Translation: CASGPGGNYGYTF.

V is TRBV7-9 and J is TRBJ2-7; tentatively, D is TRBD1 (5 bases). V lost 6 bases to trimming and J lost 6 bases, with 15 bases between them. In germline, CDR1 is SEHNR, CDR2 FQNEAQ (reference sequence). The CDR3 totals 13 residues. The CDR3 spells CASSTAGFAEQYF. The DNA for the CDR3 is TGTGCCAGCAGTACAGCAGGGTTCGCCGAGCAGTACTTC.

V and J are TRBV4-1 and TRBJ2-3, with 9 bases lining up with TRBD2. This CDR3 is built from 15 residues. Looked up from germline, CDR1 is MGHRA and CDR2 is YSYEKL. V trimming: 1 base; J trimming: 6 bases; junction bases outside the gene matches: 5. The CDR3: CASSQGGGGVDTQYF. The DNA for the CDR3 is TGCGCCAGCAGCCAAGGGGGCGGGGGGGTGGATACGCAGTATTTT.

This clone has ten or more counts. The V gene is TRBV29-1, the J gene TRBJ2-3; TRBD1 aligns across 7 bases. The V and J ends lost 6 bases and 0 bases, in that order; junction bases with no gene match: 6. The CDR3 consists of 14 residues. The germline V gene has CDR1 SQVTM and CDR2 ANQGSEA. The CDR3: CSVRGLGSTDTQYF. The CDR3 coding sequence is TGCAGCGTGAGGGGGCTAGGAAGCACAGATACGCAGTATTTT.

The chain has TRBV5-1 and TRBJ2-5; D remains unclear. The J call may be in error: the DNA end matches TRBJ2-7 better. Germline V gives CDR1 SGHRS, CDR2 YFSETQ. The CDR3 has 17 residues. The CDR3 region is CASSLYPPIPEAYEQYF. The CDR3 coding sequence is TGCGCCAGCAGCTTGTACCCACCGATTCCCGAGGCCTACGAGCAGTACTTC.